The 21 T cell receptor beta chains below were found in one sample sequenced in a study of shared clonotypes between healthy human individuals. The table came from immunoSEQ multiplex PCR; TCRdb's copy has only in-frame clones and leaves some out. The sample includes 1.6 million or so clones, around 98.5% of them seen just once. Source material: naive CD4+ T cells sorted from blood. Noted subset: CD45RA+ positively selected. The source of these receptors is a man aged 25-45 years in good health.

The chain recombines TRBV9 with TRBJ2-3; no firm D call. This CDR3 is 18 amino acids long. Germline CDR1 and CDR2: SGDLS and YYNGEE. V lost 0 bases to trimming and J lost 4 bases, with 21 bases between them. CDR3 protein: CASSVVGGAAVGPDTQYF. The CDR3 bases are TGTGCCAGCAGCGTAGTGGGTGGTGCGGCCGTCGGGCCAGATACGCAGTATTTT.

The CDR3 DNA reads TGTGCCAGCAGCCCCGGATCGACAGGGCTCCCCTACGAGCAGTACTTC. Translating it yields CASSPGSTGLPYEQYF. J is TRBJ2-7 and V is TRBV13; 7 bases fit TRBD1. Trimming took 5 bases from V and 2 from J; bases not matched to a gene: 12. This CDR3 contains 16 residues. The germline gives CDR1 PRHDT, CDR2 FYEKMQ (reference sequence).

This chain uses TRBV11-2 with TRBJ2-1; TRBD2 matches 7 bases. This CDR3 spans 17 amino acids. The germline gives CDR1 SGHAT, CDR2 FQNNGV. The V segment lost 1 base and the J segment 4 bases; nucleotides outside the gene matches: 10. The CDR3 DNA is TGTGCCAGCAGCTTAGTAGGGGCCGGACTAGGTTACAATGAGCAGTTCTTC. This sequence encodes CASSLVGAGLGYNEQFF.

The CDR3 sequence is CASSEGLAYTGELFF. The CDR3 coding sequence is TGTGCCAGCAGTGAAGGGCTAGCGTATACCGGGGAGCTGTTTTTT. The chain has TRBV6-1 and TRBJ2-2, with D perhaps TRBD2 (6 bases). There are 15 residues in the CDR3. The germline V gene has CDR1 MNHNS and CDR2 SASEGT. The V end lost 1 base, the J end lost 5 bases, and 11 bases lay between the germline ends.

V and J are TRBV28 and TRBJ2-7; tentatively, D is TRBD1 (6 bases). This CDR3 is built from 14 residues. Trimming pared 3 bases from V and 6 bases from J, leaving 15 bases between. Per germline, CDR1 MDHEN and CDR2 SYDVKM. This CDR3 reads CASSFRGMGLEQYF. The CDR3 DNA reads TGTGCCAGCAGTTTCAGGGGTATGGGGCTCGAGCAGTACTTC.

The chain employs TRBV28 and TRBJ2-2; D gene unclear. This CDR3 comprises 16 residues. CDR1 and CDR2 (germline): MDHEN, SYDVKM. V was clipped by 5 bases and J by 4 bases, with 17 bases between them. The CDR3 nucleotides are TGTGCCAGCAGTGAGACTGCGTGGCGTAGCACCGGGGAGCTGTTTTTT. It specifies CASSETAWRSTGELFF.

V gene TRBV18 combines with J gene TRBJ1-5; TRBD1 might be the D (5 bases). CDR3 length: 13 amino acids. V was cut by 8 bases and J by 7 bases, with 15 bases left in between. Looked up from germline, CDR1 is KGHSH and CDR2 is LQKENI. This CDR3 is CASTTRVEQPQHF. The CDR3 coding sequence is TGTGCCAGCACAACCAGGGTCGAACAGCCCCAGCATTTT.

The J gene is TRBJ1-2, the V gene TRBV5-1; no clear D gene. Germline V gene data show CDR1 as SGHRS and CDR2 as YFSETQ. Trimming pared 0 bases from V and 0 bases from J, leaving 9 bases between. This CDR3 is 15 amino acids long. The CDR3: CASSLERFTNYGYTF. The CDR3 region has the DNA TGCGCCAGCAGCTTGGAACGCTTCACTAACTATGGCTACACCTTC.

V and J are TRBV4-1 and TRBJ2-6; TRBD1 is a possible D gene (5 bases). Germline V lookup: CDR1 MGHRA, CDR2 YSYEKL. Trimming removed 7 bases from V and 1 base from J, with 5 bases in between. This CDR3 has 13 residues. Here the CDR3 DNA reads TGCGCCAGCACAGGGTCTGGGGCCAACGTCCTGACTTTC. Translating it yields CASTGSGANVLTF.

The CDR3 nucleotides are TGTGCCAGTATTGGGGCGGGAGAAACCGGGGAGCTGTTTTTT. Protein sequence: CASIGAGETGELFF. V gene TRBV19 combines with J gene TRBJ2-2; TRBD2 aligns across 7 bases. V was clipped by 7 bases and J by 5 bases; unmatched bases: 7. The CDR3 has 14 amino acids. The V gene's germline CDR1 is LNHDA and CDR2 SQIVND (reference sequence).

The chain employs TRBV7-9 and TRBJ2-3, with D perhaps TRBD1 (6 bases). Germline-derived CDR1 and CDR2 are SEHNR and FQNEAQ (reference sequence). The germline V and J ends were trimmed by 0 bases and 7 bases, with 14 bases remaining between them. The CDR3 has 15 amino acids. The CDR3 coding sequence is TGTGCCAGCAGCTTAGCGGGCAGGGGCGATCATACGCAGTATTTT. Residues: CASSLAGRGDHTQYF. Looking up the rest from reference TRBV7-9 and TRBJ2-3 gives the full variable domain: DTGVSQNPRHKITKRGQNVTFRCDPISEHNRLYWYRQTLGQGPEFLTYFQNEAQLEKSRLLSDRFSAERPKGSFSTLEIQRTEQGDSAMYLCASSLAGRGDHTQYFGPGTRLTVL.

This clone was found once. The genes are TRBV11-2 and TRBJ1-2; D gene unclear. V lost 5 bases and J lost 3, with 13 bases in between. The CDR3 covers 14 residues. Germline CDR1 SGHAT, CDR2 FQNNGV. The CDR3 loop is CASSPSLVHYGYTF. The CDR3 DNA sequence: TGTGCCAGCAGCCCTAGCCTGGTTCACTATGGCTACACCTTC.

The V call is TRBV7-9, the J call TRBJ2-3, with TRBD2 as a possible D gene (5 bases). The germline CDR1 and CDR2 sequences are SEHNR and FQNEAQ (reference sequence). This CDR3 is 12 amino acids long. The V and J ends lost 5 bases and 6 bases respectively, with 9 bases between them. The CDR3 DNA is TGTGCCAGCAGCGAGGGCTGGGATACGCAGTATTTT. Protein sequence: CASSEGWDTQYF.

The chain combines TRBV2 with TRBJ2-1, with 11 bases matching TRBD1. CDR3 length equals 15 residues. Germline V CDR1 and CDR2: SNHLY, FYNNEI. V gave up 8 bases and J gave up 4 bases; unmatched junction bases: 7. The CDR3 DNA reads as TGTGCCAGCCGAGGACAGGGGGCAAAATACAATGAGCAGTTCTTC. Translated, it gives CASRGQGAKYNEQFF.

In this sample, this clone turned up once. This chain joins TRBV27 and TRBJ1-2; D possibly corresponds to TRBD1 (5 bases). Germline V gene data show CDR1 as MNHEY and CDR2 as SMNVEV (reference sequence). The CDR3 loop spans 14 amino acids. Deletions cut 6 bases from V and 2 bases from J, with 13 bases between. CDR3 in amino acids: CASSPGRDNYGYTF. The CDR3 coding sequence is TGTGCCAGCAGCCCGGGACGGGACAACTATGGCTACACCTTC.

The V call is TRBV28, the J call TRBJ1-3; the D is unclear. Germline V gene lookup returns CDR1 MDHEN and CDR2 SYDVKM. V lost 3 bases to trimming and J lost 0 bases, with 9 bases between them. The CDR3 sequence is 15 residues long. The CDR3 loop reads CASSFAGSSGNTIYF. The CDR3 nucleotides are TGTGCCAGCAGTTTCGCGGGTTCCTCTGGAAACACCATATATTTT.

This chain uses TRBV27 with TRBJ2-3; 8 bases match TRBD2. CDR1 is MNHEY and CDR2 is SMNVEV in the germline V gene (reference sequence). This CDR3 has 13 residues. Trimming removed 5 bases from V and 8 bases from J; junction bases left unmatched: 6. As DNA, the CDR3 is TGTGCCAGCAGTCCGCGGGGGGTTGTTACGCAGTATTTT. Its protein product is CASSPRGVVTQYF.

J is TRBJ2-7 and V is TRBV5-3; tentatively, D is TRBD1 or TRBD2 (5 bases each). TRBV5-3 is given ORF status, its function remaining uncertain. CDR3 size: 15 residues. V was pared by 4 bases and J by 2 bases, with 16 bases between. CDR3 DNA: TGTGCCAGAAGCGAGGGACGCACGGCGGCCTACGAGCAGTACTTC. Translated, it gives CARSEGRTAAYEQYF.

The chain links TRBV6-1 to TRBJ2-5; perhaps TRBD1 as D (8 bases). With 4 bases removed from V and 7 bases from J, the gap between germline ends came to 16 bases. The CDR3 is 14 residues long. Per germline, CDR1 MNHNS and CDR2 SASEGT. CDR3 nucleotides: TGTGCCAGCAGTGCGCGGACAGGGAGGGGGACCCAGTACTTC. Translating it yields CASSARTGRGTQYF.

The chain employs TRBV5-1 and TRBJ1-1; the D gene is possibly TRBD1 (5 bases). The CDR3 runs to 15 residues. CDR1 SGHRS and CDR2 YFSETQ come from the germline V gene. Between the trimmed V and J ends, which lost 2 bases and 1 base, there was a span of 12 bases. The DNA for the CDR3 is TGCGCCAGCAGCTTAGATCAGGGATCGAACACTGAAGCTTTCTTT. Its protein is CASSLDQGSNTEAFF. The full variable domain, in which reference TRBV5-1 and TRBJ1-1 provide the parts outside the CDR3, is KAGVTQTPRYLIKTRGQQVTLSCSPISGHRSVSWYQQTPGQGLQFLFEYFSETQRNKGNFPGRFSGRQFSNSRSEMNVSTLELGDSALYLCASSLDQGSNTEAFFGQGTRLTVV.

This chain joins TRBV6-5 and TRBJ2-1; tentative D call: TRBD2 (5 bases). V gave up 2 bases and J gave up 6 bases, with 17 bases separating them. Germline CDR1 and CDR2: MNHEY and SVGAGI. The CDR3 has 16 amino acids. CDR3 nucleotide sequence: TGTGCCAGCAGTTACAGTCCCGGACCAGGAGGCAATGAGCAGTTCTTC. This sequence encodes CASSYSPGPGGNEQFF.